The 10 T cell receptor beta chains below come from one sample, sequenced in a study of T cells after yellow fever vaccination. Each CDR3 protein gets one entry after TCRdb re-called the 5' RACE reads with MiXCR. The sample lists a few hundred thousand distinct CDR3 sequences, roughly 4.3% seen once, with about 22% in the top ten. Sample: PBMCs, taken 5 days after the yellow fever booster vaccination. The receptors come from a man younger than 30 who received the YFV17D yellow fever vaccine.

CDR3 amino acids: CASSVGGGTYEKLFF. The DNA for the CDR3 is TGTGCCAGCAGCGTCGGGGGTGGGACATATGAAAAACTGTTTTTT. V gene TRBV9 combines with J gene TRBJ1-4; TRBD1 is a possible D gene (6 bases). This CDR3 has 15 residues. CDR1 is SGDLS, CDR2 YYNGEE, per germline. Trimming stripped 2 bases from V and 6 bases from J, with 14 bases between.

Many counts were recorded for this clonotype. V usage is TRBV7-3 and J usage is TRBJ2-7; 7 nucleotides match TRBD1. CDR1 and CDR2 from the germline V gene are SGHTA and FQGTGA. This CDR3 has 14 amino acids. With 4 bases clipped from V and 6 bases from J, the junction kept 9 bases outside the gene matches. This CDR3 reads CASSSRDSFSEQYV. CDR3 coding DNA: TGTGCCAGCAGCTCAAGGGACAGCTTTTCCGAGCAGTACGTC.

The J gene is TRBJ2-1, the V gene TRBV7-3; TRBD1 agrees at 7 bases. The V and J ends lost 5 bases and 0 bases, in that order; junction bases with no gene match: 16. CDR3 size: 19 residues. Germline-derived CDR1 and CDR2 are SGHTA and FQGTGA. The CDR3 region has the DNA TGTGCCAGCAGCCCCAGTCTTAAAGGGGGCATTCCCTCCTACAATGAGCAGTTCTTC. It is translated as CASSPSLKGGIPSYNEQFF.

The gene calls are TRBV20-1 and TRBJ1-2; D unclear. From germline, CDR1 is DFQATT and CDR2 SNEGSKA (reference sequence). The V and J ends lost 6 bases and 0 bases respectively, with 8 bases between them. The CDR3 contains 12 residues. The DNA for the CDR3 is TGCAGTGCCGTGGGCCCTAACTATGGCTACACCTTC. This translates into CSAVGPNYGYTF.

The rearrangement links TRBV10-3 to TRBJ1-2; weak D call: TRBD1 (5 bases). Per the germline V gene, CDR1 is ENHRY and CDR2 is SYGVKD. The CDR3 covers 12 residues. V was shortened by 6 bases and J by 8 bases, with 13 bases between the two germline ends. CDR3 DNA sequence: TGTGCCATCAGCGCCCAAACAGGAGGCTACACCTTC. Its translation is CAISAQTGGYTF.

The gene calls are TRBV5-1 and TRBJ2-3; D may be TRBD1 (6 bases). Trimming took off 1 base at V and 4 bases at J, with 16 bases between the two ends. CDR3 length: 16 residues. The V gene's germline CDR1 is SGHRS and CDR2 YFSETQ. The CDR3 here is CASSLSRGQLPDTQYF. The CDR3 DNA reads as TGCGCCAGCAGCTTGTCCCGCGGACAGCTCCCAGATACGCAGTATTTT.

This chain connects TRBV18 to TRBJ2-7; 8 bases fit TRBD2. The CDR3 sequence is 15 residues long. Germline CDR1 reads KGHSH; CDR2 reads LQKENI. V lost 3 bases to trimming and J lost 1 base; unmatched junction nucleotides: 5. DNA for the CDR3: TGTGCCAGCTCACCCCAACGGGGGGGATCCTACGAGCAGTACTTC. Amino acid sequence: CASSPQRGGSYEQYF.

This clonotype was seen ten or more times. V usage is TRBV4-1 and J usage is TRBJ2-5; D is possibly TRBD2 (6 bases). V was cut by 1 base and J by 4 bases, with 13 bases left in between. Germline V gene sequence: CDR1 MGHRA, CDR2 YSYEKL. The CDR3 consists of 15 residues. The CDR3: CASSQGGARGETQYF. CDR3 DNA sequence: TGCGCCAGCAGCCAAGGAGGGGCGCGGGGAGAGACCCAGTACTTC.

V and J are TRBV5-1 and TRBJ2-1; D uncertain. V was pared by 0 bases and J by 5 bases, with 12 bases between. This CDR3 is built from 15 residues. Germline CDR1 reads SGHRS; CDR2 reads YFSETQ. Here the CDR3 DNA reads TGCGCCAGCAGCTTGGTCCCAGGCCCCGACAATGAGCAGTTCTTC. Translating gives CASSLVPGPDNEQFF.

This clonotype came up a few times. This chain connects TRBV5-1 to TRBJ2-3; no definite D call. The V gene's germline CDR1 is SGHRS and CDR2 YFSETQ. Deletions cut 4 bases from V and 0 bases from J, with 15 bases between. This CDR3 has 16 amino acids. The CDR3 here is CASSRGPETSTDTQYF. In DNA form, the CDR3 reads TGCGCCAGCAGCCGCGGACCAGAAACTAGCACAGATACGCAGTATTTT.